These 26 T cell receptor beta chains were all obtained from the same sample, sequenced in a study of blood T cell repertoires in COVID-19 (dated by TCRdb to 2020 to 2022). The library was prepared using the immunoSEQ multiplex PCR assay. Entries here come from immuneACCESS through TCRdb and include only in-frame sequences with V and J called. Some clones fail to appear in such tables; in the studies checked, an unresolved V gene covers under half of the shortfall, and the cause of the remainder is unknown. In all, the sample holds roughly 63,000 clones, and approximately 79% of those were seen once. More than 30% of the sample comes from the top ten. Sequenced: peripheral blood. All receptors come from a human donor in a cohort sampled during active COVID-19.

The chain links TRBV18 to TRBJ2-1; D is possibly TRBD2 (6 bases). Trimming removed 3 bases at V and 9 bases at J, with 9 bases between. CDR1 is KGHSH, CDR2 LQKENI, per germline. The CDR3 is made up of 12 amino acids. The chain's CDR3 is CASSPVGGEQFF. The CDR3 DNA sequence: TGTGCCAGCTCACCTGTGGGGGGTGAGCAGTTCTTC.

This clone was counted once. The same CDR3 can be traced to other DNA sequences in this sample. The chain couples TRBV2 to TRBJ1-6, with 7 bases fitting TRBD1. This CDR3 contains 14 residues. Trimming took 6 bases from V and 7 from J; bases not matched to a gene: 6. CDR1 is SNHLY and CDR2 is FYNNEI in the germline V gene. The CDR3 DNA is TGTGCCAGCAGGGGCAGACAGGGAAATTCACCCCTCCACTTT. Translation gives CASRGRQGNSPLHF.

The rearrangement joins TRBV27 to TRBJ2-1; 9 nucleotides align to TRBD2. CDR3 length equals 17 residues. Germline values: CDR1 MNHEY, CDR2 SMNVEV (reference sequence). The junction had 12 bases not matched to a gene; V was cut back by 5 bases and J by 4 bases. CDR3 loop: CASSLRVAGDKYNEQFF. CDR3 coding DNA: TGTGCCAGCAGTCTCCGAGTAGCGGGAGATAAGTACAATGAGCAGTTCTTC.

DNA for the CDR3: TGTGCCAGCAGCTTACTCCCCGGGGAAGGAGAGACCCAGTACTTC. As protein: CASSLLPGEGETQYF. The chain has TRBV7-3 and TRBJ2-5; TRBD2 might be the D (5 bases). This CDR3 is 15 amino acids long. V was clipped by 2 bases and J by 4 bases, with 14 bases between them. Germline CDR1 reads SGHTA; CDR2 reads FQGTGA.

CDR3 residues: CASSARAGGNEQFF. In DNA, the CDR3 is TGTGCCAGCAGCGCCCGAGCGGGCGGCAATGAGCAGTTCTTC. The rearrangement links TRBV9 to TRBJ2-1, with D possibly matching TRBD2 (6 bases). The CDR3 is made up of 14 amino acids. Germline lookup yields CDR1 SGDLS and CDR2 YYNGEE. The V and J ends lost 3 bases and 6 bases respectively, with 13 bases between them.

The CDR3 region is CASRLTGRDGYTF. In DNA form, the CDR3 reads TGTGCCAGCAGGCTAACAGGGCGAGATGGCTACACCTTC. This sequence joins TRBV12-3 or TRBV12-4 and TRBJ1-2, with D tentatively TRBD1 (6 bases). This CDR3 comprises 13 residues. The V gene lost 6 bases and the J gene lost 6 bases, with 14 bases spanning the gap.

CDR3: CATSFDREIYEQYF. The CDR3 DNA follows: TGTGCCACCAGTTTCGACAGGGAAATCTACGAGCAGTACTTC. The gene calls are TRBV15 and TRBJ2-7; the match to TRBD1 covers 7 bases. CDR1 is LNHNV and CDR2 is YYDKDF in the germline V gene (reference sequence). The CDR3 sequence is 14 residues long. Trimming at V came to 6 bases and at J to 3 bases, leaving 8 bases not matched to a gene. Drawing the rest from reference TRBV15 and TRBJ2-7, the complete variable domain is DAMVIQNPRYQVTQFGKPVTLSCSQTLNHNVMYWYQQKSSQAPKLLFHYYDKDFNNEADTPDNFQSRRPNTSFCFLDIRSPGLGDTAMYLCATSFDREIYEQYFGPGTRLTVT.

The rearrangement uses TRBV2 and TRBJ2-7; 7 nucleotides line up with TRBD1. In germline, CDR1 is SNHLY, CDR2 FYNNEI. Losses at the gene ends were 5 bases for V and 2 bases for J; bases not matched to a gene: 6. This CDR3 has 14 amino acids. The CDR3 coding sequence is TGTGCCAGCAGTACAGGGGCTAGGGCCTACGAGCAGTACTTC. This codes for CASSTGARAYEQYF.

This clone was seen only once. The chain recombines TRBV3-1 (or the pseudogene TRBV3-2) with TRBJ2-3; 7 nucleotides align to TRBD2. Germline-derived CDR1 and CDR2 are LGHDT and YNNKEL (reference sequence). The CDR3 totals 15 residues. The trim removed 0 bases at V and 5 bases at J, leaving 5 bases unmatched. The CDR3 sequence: CASSQDAGVVDTQYF. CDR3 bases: TGTGCCAGCAGCCAAGATGCGGGAGTGGTAGATACGCAGTATTTT.

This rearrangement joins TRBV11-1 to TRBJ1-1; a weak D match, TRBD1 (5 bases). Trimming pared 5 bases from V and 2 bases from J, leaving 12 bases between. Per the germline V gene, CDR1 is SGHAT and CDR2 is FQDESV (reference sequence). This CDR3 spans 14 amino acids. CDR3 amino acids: CASSPLQGNTEAFF. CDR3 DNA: TGTGCCAGCAGCCCTCTTCAGGGAAACACTGAAGCTTTCTTT.

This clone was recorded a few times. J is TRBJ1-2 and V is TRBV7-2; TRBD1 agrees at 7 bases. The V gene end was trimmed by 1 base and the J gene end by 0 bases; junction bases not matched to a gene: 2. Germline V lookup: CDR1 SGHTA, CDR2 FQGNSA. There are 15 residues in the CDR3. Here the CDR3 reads CASSLVQGANYGYTF. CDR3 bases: TGTGCCAGCAGCTTAGTTCAGGGGGCTAACTATGGCTACACCTTC.

CDR3 protein: CASSITGDQPQHF. Written as DNA, the CDR3 is TGTGCCAGCAGTATAACAGGGGATCAGCCCCAGCATTTT. This sequence joins TRBV28 and TRBJ1-5; 7 nucleotides match TRBD1. V lost 5 bases and J lost 5; bases outside the gene matches: 3. Per the germline V gene, CDR1 is MDHEN and CDR2 is SYDVKM. The CDR3 totals 13 residues.

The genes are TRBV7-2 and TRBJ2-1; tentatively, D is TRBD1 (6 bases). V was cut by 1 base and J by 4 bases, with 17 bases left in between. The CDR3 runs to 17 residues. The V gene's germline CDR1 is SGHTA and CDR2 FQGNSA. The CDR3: CASSLVGAGMRYNEQFF. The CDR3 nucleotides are TGTGCCAGCAGCTTAGTGGGGGCAGGGATGAGGTACAATGAGCAGTTCTTC.

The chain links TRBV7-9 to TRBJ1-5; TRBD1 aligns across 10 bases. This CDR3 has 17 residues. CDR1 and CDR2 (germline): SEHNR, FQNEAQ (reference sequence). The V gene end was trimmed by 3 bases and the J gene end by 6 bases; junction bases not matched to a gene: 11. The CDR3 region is CASSLDVTGTGVQPQHF. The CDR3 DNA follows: TGTGCCAGCAGCTTGGACGTTACCGGGACAGGGGTTCAGCCCCAGCATTTT.

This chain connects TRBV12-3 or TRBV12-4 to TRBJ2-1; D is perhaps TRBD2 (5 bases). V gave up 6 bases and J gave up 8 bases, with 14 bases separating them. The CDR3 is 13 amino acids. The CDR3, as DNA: TGTGCCAGCAGCCGGACCAGAGGGTATGAGCAGTTCTTC. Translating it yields CASSRTRGYEQFF.

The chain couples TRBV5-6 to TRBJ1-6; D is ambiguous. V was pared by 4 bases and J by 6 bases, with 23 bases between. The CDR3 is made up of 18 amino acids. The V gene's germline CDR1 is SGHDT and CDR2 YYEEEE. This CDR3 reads CASSTSLIKRQPNSPLHF. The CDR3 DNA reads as TGTGCCAGCAGCACCTCACTAATCAAGAGGCAGCCTAATTCACCCCTCCACTTT.

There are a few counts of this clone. The CDR3 loop is CASSGASGTRSYEQYF. The DNA of the CDR3 is TGTGCCAGTAGTGGCGCTAGCGGGACTAGGTCCTACGAGCAGTACTTC. This chain connects TRBV19 to TRBJ2-7, with 9 bases identical to TRBD2. The CDR3 sequence is 16 residues long. The J segment lost 1 base and the V segment lost 5 bases, leaving 9 bases of the junction unmatched. Germline lookup yields CDR1 LNHDA and CDR2 SQIVND (reference sequence).

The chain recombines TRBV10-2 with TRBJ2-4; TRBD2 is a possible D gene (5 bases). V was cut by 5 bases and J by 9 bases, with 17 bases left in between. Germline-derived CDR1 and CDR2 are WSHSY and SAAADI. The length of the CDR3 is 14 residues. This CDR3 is CASSLDGERGIQYF. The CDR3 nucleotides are TGCGCCAGCAGTTTGGACGGGGAGAGAGGCATTCAGTACTTC.

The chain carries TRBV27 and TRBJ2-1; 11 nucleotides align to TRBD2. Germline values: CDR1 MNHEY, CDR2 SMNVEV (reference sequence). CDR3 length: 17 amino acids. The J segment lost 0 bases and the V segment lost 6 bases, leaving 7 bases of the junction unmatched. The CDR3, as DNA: TGTGCCAGCAGGACAACAACTAGCGGGGGCTCCTACAATGAGCAGTTCTTC. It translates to CASRTTTSGGSYNEQFF.

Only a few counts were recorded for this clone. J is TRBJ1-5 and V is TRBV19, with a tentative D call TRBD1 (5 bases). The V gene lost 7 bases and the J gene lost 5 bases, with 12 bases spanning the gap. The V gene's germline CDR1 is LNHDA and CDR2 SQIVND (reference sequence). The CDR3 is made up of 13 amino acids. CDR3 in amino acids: CASTPKGDQPQHF. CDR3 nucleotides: TGTGCCAGTACCCCAAAAGGGGATCAGCCCCAGCATTTT.

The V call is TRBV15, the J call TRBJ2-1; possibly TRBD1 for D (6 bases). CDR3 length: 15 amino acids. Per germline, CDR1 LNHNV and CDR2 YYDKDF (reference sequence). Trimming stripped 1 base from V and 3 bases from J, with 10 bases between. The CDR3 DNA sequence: TGTGCCACCAGCAGAGGACAGGTTGGCTACAATGAGCAGTTCTTC. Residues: CATSRGQVGYNEQFF.

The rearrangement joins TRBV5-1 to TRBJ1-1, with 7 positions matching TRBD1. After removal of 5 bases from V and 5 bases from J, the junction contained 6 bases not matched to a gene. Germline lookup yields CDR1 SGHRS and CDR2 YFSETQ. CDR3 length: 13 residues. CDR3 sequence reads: CASRLDRKTEAFF. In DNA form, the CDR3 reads TGCGCCAGCAGGCTGGACAGGAAGACTGAAGCTTTCTTT.

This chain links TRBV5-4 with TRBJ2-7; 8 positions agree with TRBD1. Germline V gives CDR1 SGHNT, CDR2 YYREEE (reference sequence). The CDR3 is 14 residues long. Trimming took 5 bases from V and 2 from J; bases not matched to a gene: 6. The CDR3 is CASSAGTGTYEQYF. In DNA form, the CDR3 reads TGTGCCAGCAGTGCCGGGACAGGTACCTACGAGCAGTACTTC.

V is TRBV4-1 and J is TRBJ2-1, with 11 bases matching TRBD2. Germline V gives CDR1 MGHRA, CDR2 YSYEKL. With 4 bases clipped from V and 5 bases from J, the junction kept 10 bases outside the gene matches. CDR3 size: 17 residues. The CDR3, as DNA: TGCGCCAGCAGCCGCCACTCTCTAGCGGGAGGCGACAATGAGCAGTTCTTC. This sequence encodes CASSRHSLAGGDNEQFF.

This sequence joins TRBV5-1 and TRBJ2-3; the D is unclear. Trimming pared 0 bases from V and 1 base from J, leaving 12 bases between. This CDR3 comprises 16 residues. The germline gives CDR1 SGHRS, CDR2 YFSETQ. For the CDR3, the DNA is TGCGCCAGCAGCTTGGGTCTCACTATACGCACAGATACGCAGTATTTT. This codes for CASSLGLTIRTDTQYF. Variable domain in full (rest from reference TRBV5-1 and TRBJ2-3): KAGVTQTPRYLIKTRGQQVTLSCSPISGHRSVSWYQQTPGQGLQFLFEYFSETQRNKGNFPGRFSGRQFSNSRSEMNVSTLELGDSALYLCASSLGLTIRTDTQYFGPGTRLTVL.

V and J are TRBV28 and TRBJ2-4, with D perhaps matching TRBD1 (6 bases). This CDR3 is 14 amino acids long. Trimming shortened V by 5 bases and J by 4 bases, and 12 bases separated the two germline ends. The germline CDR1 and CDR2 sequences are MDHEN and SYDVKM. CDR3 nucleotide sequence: TGTGCCAGCAGTGCAGGGGACCTAAAAAACATTCAGTACTTC. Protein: CASSAGDLKNIQYF.